The 17 T cell receptor beta chains reported below all come from one sample, sequenced in a study of blood T cell repertoires in COVID-19. Some clones are missing from TCRdb's copy, which holds only in-frame ones; the method was immunoSEQ multiplex PCR. The sample lists 150,000 to 200,000 clones, more than 85% occurring once. What was sequenced was peripheral blood. The receptors were gathered from a man aged 70-80 years with active or convalescent COVID-19.

CDR3: CASSLASGNTEAFF. DNA of the CDR3: TGCGCCAGCAGCTTGGCCTCGGGGAACACTGAAGCTTTCTTT. The chain couples TRBV5-1 to TRBJ1-1; D unresolved. The germline V gene encodes CDR1 SGHRS and CDR2 YFSETQ. The length of the CDR3 is 14 residues. Deletions cut 0 bases from V and 1 base from J, with 7 bases between. Full variable domain (remainder filled in from reference TRBV5-1 and TRBJ1-1): KAGVTQTPRYLIKTRGQQVTLSCSPISGHRSVSWYQQTPGQGLQFLFEYFSETQRNKGNFPGRFSGRQFSNSRSEMNVSTLELGDSALYLCASSLASGNTEAFFGQGTRLTVV.

The genes are TRBV9 and TRBJ2-2, with 9 bases fitting TRBD1. The germline CDR1 and CDR2 sequences are SGDLS and YYNGEE. Trimming at V came to 5 bases and at J to 6 bases, leaving 8 bases not matched to a gene. This CDR3 is 15 amino acids long. The CDR3 here is CASSYTGGAAGELFF. The CDR3 DNA reads as TGTGCCAGCAGTTATACAGGGGGCGCTGCCGGGGAGCTGTTTTTT. The complete variable domain, with remaining parts taken from reference TRBV9 and TRBJ2-2, reads DSGVTQTPKHLITATGQRVTLRCSPRSGDLSVYWYQQSLDQGLQFLIQYYNGEERAKGNILERFSAQQFPDLHSELNLSSLELGDSALYFCASSYTGGAAGELFFGEGSRLTVL.

V gene TRBV5-1 combines with J gene TRBJ2-5; 11 positions match TRBD1. Germline CDR1 SGHRS, CDR2 YFSETQ. The CDR3 totals 16 residues. The V segment lost 5 bases and the J segment 5 bases; nucleotides outside the gene matches: 11. The CDR3 spells CASSLTGDRGIETQYF. As DNA, the CDR3 is TGCGCCAGCAGTTTGACCGGGGACAGGGGGATCGAGACCCAGTACTTC.

The chain employs TRBV10-2 and TRBJ1-3, with 7 bases matching TRBD1. Germline loops: CDR1 WSHSY, CDR2 SAAADI. V lost 1 base, J lost 0 bases, and 6 bases stayed unmatched. The CDR3 loop spans 17 amino acids. The CDR3, as DNA: TGCGCCAGCAGTGAGTTTAAAGGGGGCGGCTCTGGAAACACCATATATTTT. Translated, it gives CASSEFKGGGSGNTIYF.

On this clone itself: This specimen includes other DNA sequences encoding the same CDR3. The chain has TRBV5-1 and TRBJ2-2; 8 positions match TRBD1. This CDR3 spans 15 amino acids. J was trimmed by 5 bases and V by 3 bases; bases with no gene match: 6. Germline V gene data show CDR1 as SGHRS and CDR2 as YFSETQ. The CDR3 DNA follows: TGCGCCAGCAGCTGGGGGACAGGAAGGACCGGGGAGCTGTTTTTT. Its translation: CASSWGTGRTGELFF.

V and J are TRBV14 and TRBJ2-2; D might be TRBD2 (5 bases). CDR1 and CDR2 (germline): SGHDN, FVKESK. The CDR3 totals 14 residues. Trimming shortened V by 4 bases and J by 5 bases, and 11 bases separated the two germline ends. CDR3 sequence: CASSPGAGTGELFF. The CDR3 DNA follows: TGTGCCAGCAGCCCGGGCGCGGGTACCGGGGAGCTGTTTTTT.

The CDR3 region is CASSPGAETYGYTF. The CDR3 DNA follows: TGTGCCAGCTCACCAGGGGCAGAGACCTATGGCTACACCTTC. The rearrangement joins TRBV18 to TRBJ1-2, with a weak D call TRBD1 (5 bases). CDR1 and CDR2 from the germline V gene are KGHSH and LQKENI. Trimming removed 2 bases from V and 4 bases from J, with 11 bases in between. The CDR3 length is 14 residues.

The chain has TRBV24-1 and TRBJ1-6, with 7 nucleotides matching TRBD1. The CDR3 spans 16 residues. V shed 5 bases and J 4 bases; nucleotides not matched to a gene: 7. CDR1 and CDR2 (germline): KGHDR, SFDVKD. CDR3 coding DNA: TGTGCCACCAGTGTCCGTACGACAGGGTATAATTCACCCCTCCACTTT. This translates into CATSVRTTGYNSPLHF.

V is TRBV7-2 and J is TRBJ2-3; 10 positions match TRBD1. Trimming removed 5 bases from V and 6 bases from J; junction bases left unmatched: 8. The CDR3 sequence is 15 residues long. The germline V gene encodes CDR1 SGHTA and CDR2 FQGNSA. CDR3 coding DNA: TGTGCCAGCAGCCGCCGACAGGGGGCGGGGGATACGCAGTATTTT. It yields the protein CASSRRQGAGDTQYF.

This clone was seen once. This chain links TRBV4-3 with TRBJ2-7, with D possibly being TRBD2 (5 bases). The CDR3 is 13 residues long. V was clipped by 1 base and J by 3 bases, with 7 bases between them. Germline values: CDR1 LGHNA, CDR2 YSLEER. As DNA, the CDR3 is TGCGCCAGCAGCCAAGCGAGCGGCTACGAGCAGTACTTC. Translating it yields CASSQASGYEQYF.

This chain links TRBV5-1 with TRBJ1-2; 7 nucleotides agree with TRBD1. The V segment lost 0 bases and the J segment 7 bases; nucleotides outside the gene matches: 0. The CDR3 spans 12 residues. The V gene's germline CDR1 is SGHRS and CDR2 YFSETQ. The CDR3, as DNA: TGCGCCAGCAGCTTGGACAGGGGTGGCTACACCTTC. Its translation is CASSLDRGGYTF.

This rearrangement joins TRBV27 to TRBJ2-1, with TRBD2 identical over 15 bases. Trimming at V came to 3 bases and at J to 9 bases, leaving 3 bases not matched to a gene. Germline CDR1 reads MNHEY; CDR2 reads SMNVEV (reference sequence). This CDR3 region has 15 residues. DNA for the CDR3: TGTGCCAGCAGTTTGGGACTAGCGGGAGGTGGTGAGCAGTTCTTC. Its protein is CASSLGLAGGGEQFF.

The chain recombines TRBV18 with TRBJ2-3; no clear D. CDR3 length: 17 amino acids. Per germline, CDR1 KGHSH and CDR2 LQKENI. The V gene lost 3 bases and the J gene lost 0 bases, with 16 bases spanning the gap. The CDR3 coding sequence is TGTGCCAGCTCACCTAATCTGTTAACGGTGAGCACAGATACGCAGTATTTT. Translation: CASSPNLLTVSTDTQYF.

The rearrangement uses TRBV19 and TRBJ1-1, with TRBD1 matching 7 bases. With 5 bases clipped from V and 8 bases from J, the junction kept 14 bases outside the gene matches. The CDR3 runs 15 residues. Germline V gene lookup returns CDR1 LNHDA and CDR2 SQIVND (reference sequence). The CDR3 DNA follows: TGTGCCAGTAGTCACCAGGGGGGCAGTAACAGAGAAGCTTTCTTT. This translates into CASSHQGGSNREAFF.

This sequence joins TRBV7-9 and TRBJ1-4; D might be TRBD1 (6 bases). Germline CDR1 and CDR2: SEHNR and FQNEAQ (reference sequence). The length of the CDR3 is 14 residues. V was cut by 5 bases and J by 7 bases, with 14 bases left in between. The CDR3 reads CASSRTGMGEKLFF. The CDR3 bases are TGTGCCAGCAGCCGAACAGGGATGGGTGAAAAACTGTTTTTT.

This chain connects TRBV5-4 to TRBJ2-5; 9 bases are shared with TRBD2. With V trimmed by 0 bases and J by 2 bases, 5 bases remained unmatched. The CDR3 totals 16 residues. CDR1 and CDR2 (germline): SGHNT, YYREEE (reference sequence). CDR3 in amino acids: CASSLVATSGQETQYF. The CDR3 region has the DNA TGTGCCAGCAGCTTGGTCGCGACTAGCGGACAAGAGACCCAGTACTTC.

This chain's CDR3 is CAWSVLSGLNTEAFF. The CDR3, as DNA: TGTGCCTGGAGTGTACTTTCAGGGCTGAACACTGAAGCTTTCTTT. J is TRBJ1-1 and V is TRBV30, with D maybe TRBD1 (5 bases). The germline V gene encodes CDR1 GTSNPN and CDR2 SVGIG (reference sequence). V was clipped by 0 bases and J by 0 bases, with 11 bases between them. There are 15 residues in the CDR3.